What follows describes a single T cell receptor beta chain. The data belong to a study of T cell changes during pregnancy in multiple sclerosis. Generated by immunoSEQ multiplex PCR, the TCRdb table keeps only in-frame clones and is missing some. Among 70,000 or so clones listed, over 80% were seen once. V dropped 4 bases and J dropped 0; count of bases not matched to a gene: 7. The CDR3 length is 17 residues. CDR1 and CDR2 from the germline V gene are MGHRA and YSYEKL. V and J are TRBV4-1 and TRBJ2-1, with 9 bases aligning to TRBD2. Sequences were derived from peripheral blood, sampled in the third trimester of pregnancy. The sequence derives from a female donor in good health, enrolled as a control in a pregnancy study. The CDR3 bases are TGCGCCAGCAGCCCCCCAGCGGGGGGTTTCTCCTACAATGAGCAGTTCTTC. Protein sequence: CASSPPAGGFSYNEQFF.